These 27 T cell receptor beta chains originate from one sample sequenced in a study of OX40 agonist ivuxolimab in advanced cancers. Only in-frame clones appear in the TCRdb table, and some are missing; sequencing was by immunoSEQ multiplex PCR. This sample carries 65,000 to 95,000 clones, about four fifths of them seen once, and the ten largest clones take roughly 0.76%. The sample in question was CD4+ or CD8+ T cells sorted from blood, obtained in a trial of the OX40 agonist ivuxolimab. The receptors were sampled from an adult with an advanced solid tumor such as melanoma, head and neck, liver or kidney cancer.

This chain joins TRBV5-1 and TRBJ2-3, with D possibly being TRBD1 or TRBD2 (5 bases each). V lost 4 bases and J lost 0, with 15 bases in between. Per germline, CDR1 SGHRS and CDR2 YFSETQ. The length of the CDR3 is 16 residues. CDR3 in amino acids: CASSGRDRASTDTQYF. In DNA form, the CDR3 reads TGCGCCAGCAGCGGCAGGGACCGAGCTAGCACAGATACGCAGTATTTT. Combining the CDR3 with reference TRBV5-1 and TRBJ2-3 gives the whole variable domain KAGVTQTPRYLIKTRGQQVTLSCSPISGHRSVSWYQQTPGQGLQFLFEYFSETQRNKGNFPGRFSGRQFSNSRSEMNVSTLELGDSALYLCASSGRDRASTDTQYFGPGTRLTVL.

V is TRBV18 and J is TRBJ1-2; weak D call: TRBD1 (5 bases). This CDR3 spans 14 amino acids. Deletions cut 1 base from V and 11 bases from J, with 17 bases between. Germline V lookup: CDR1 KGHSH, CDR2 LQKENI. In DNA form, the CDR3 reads TGTGCCAGCTCACCACAAGGGGACCGCCCTGGATACACCTTC. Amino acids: CASSPQGDRPGYTF.

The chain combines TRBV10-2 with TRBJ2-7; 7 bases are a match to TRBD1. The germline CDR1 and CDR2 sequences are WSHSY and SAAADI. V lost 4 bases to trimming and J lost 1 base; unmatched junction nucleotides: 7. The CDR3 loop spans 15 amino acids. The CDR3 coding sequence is TGCGCCAGCAGTGCTCTGGACAGGATTTCCTACGAGCAGTACTTC. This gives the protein CASSALDRISYEQYF.

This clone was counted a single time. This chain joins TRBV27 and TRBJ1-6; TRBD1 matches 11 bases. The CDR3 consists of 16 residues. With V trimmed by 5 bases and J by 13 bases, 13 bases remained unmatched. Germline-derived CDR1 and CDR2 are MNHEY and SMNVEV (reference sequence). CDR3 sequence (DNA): TGTGCCAGCAGTACAGGACAGGGGGCCCGGCGGGGGCCCCTCCACTTT. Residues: CASSTGQGARRGPLHF.

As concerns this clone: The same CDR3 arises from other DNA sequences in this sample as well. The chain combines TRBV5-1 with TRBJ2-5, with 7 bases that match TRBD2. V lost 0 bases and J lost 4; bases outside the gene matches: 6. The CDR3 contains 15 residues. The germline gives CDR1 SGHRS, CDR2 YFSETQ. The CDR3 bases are TGCGCCAGCAGCTTGGGTGCGGGAGTAGGAGAGACCCAGTACTTC. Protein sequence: CASSLGAGVGETQYF.

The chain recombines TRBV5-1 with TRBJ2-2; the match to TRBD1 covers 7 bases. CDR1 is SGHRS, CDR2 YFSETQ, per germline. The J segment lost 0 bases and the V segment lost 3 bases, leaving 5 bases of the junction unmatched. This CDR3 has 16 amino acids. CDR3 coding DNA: TGCGCCAGCAGCTCTAGGGACAGCCCGAACACCGGGGAGCTGTTTTTT. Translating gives CASSSRDSPNTGELFF.

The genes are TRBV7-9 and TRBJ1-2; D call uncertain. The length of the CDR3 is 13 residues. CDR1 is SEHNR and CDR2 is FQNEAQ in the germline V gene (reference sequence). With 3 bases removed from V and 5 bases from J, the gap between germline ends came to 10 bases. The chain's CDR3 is CASSFPAGYGYTF. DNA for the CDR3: TGTGCCAGCAGCTTCCCCGCGGGGTATGGCTACACCTTC.

CDR3 amino acids: CSARMGTEAFF. The CDR3 nucleotides are TGCAGCGCTAGGATGGGAACTGAAGCTTTCTTT. The chain is built from TRBV29-1 and TRBJ1-1; D not certain. The length of the CDR3 is 11 residues. Germline loops: CDR1 SQVTM, CDR2 ANQGSEA. Trimming left V 7 bases short and J 5 bases short, with 11 bases between.

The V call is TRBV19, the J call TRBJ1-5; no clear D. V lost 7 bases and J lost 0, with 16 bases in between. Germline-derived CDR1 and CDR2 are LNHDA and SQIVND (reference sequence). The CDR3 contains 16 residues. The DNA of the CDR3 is TGTGCCAGTACCAATAGAAGGAGTTTTAGCAATCAGCCCCAGCATTTT. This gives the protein CASTNRRSFSNQPQHF.

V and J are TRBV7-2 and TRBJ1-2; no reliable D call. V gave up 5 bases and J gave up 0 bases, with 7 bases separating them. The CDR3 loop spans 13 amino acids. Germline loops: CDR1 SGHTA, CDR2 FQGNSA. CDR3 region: CASSLGTNYGYTF. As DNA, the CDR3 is TGTGCCAGCAGCCTCGGAACTAACTATGGCTACACCTTC.

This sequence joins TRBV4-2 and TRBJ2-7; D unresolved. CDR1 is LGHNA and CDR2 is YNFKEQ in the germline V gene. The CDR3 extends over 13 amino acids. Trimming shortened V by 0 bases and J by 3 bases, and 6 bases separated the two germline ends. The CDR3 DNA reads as TGTGCCAGCAGCCAAGACCCGATCTACGAGCAGTACTTC. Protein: CASSQDPIYEQYF.

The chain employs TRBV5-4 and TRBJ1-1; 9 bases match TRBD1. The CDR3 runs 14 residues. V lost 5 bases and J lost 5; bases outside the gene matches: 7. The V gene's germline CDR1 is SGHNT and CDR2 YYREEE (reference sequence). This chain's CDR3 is CASRRQGQGTEAFF. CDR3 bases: TGTGCCAGCAGGAGGCAAGGACAGGGGACTGAAGCTTTCTTT.

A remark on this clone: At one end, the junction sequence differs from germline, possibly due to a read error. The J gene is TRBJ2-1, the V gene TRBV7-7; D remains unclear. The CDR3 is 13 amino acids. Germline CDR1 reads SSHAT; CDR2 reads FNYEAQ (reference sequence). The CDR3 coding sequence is TGTGCTAGCAGCCAGGACTCCTACAATGAGCAGTTCTTC. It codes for CASSQDSYNEQFF.

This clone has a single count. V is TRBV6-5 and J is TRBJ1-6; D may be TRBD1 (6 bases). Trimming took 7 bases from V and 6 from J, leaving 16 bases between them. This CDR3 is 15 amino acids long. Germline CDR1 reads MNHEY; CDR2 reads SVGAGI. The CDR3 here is CASTALDRSNSPLHF. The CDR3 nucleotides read TGTGCCAGCACCGCACTCGACAGGAGTAATTCACCCCTCCACTTT.

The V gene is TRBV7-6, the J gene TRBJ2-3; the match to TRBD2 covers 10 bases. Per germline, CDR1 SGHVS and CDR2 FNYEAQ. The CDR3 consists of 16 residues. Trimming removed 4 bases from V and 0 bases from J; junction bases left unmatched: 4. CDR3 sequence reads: CASSYTSGASTDTQYF. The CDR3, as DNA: TGTGCCAGCAGCTACACTAGCGGGGCGAGCACAGATACGCAGTATTTT.

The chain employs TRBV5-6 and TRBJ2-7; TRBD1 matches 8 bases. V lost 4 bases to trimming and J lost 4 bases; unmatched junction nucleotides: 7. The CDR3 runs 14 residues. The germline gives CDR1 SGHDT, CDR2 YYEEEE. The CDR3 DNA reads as TGTGCCAGCAGCAAAGGACAGGGTAGATACGAGCAGTACTTC. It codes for CASSKGQGRYEQYF.

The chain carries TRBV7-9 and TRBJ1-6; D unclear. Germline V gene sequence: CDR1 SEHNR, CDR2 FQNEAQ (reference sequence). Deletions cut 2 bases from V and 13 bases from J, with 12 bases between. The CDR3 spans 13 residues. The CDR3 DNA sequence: TGTGCCAGCAGCTTACGGGCTGAGGGCCCCCTCCACTTT. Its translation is CASSLRAEGPLHF. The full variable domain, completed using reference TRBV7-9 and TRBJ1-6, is DTGVSQNPRHKITKRGQNVTFRCDPISEHNRLYWYRQTLGQGPEFLTYFQNEAQLEKSRLLSDRFSAERPKGSFSTLEIQRTEQGDSAMYLCASSLRAEGPLHFGNGTRLTVT.

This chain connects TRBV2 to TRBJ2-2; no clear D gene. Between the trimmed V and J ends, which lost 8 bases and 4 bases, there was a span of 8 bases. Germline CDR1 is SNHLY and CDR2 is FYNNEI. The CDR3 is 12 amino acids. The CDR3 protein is CASSWGTGELFF. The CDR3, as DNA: TGTGCCAGCTCCTGGGGCACCGGGGAGCTGTTTTTT.

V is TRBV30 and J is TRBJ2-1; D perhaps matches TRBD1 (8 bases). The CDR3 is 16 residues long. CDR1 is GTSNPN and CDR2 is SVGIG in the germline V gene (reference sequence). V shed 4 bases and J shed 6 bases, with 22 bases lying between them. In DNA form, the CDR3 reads TGTGCCTGGATTAAGCAACAGGGGGGGATCGGCAATGAGCAGTTCTTC. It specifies CAWIKQQGGIGNEQFF.

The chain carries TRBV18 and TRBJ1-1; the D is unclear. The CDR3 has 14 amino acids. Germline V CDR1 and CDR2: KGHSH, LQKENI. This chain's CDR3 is CAGAAASMNTEAFF. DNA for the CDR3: TGTGCGGGAGCGGCAGCTTCTATGAACACTGAAGCTTTCTTT. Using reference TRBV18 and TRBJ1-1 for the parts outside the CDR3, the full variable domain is NAGVMQNPRHLVRRRGQEARLRCSPMKGHSHVYWYRQLPEEGLKFMVYLQKENIIDESGMPKERFSAEFPKEGPSILRIQQVVRGDSAAYFCAGAAASMNTEAFFGQGTRLTVV.

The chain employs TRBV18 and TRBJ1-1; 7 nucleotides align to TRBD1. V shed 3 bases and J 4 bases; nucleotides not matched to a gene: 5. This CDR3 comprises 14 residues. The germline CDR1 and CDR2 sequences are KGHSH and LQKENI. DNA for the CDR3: TGTGCCAGCTCACCTGATTCAGGGGGCACTGAAGCTTTCTTT. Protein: CASSPDSGGTEAFF.

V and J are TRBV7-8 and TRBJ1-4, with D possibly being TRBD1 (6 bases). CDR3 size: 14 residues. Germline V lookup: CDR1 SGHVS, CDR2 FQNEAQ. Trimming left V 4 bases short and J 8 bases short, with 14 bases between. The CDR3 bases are TGTGCCAGCAGCTCAACAGGGCTGGGAGAAAAACTGTTTTTT. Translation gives CASSSTGLGEKLFF. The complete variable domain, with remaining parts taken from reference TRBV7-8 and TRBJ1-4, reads GAGVSQSPRYKVAKRGQDVALRCDPISGHVSLFWYQQALGQGPEFLTYFQNEAQLDKSGLPSDRFFAERPEGSVSTLKIQRTQQEDSAVYLCASSSTGLGEKLFFGSGTQLSVL.

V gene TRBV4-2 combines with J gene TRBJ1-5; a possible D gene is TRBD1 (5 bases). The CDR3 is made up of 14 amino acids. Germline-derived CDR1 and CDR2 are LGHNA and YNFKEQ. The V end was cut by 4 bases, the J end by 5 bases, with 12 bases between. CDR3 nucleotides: TGTGCCAGCAGCCCCGCAACGGGGGATCAGCCCCAGCATTTT. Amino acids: CASSPATGDQPQHF.

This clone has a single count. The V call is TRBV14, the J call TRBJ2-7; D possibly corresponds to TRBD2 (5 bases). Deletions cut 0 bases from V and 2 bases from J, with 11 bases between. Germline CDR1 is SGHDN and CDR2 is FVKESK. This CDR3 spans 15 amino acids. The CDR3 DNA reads TGTGCCAGCAGCCAAGAGAACAGCGGCACCTACGAGCAGTACTTC. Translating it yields CASSQENSGTYEQYF.

The CDR3 reads CASTGKNIQYF. The CDR3 DNA is TGTGCCAGCACAGGGAAGAACATTCAGTACTTC. The chain has TRBV6-5 and TRBJ2-4; maybe TRBD1 (5 bases). Germline CDR1 is MNHEY and CDR2 is SVGAGI. The CDR3 runs 11 residues. Trimming left V 7 bases short and J 7 bases short, with 8 bases between.

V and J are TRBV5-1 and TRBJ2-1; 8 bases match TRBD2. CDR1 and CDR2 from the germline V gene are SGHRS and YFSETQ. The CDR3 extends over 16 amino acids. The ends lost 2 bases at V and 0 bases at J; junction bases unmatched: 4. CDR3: CASSLLAASSYNEQFF. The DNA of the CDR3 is TGCGCCAGCAGCTTACTAGCGGCCAGCTCCTACAATGAGCAGTTCTTC.

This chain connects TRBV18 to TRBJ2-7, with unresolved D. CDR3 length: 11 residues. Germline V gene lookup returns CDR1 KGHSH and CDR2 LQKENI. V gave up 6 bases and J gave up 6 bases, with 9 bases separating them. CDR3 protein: CASSLDLEQYF. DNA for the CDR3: TGTGCCAGCTCGCTAGATCTCGAGCAGTACTTC.